Each of the 25 T cell receptor beta chains below was sequenced from the same sample in a study of read filtering for tumor transcriptome and immune sequencing (dated by TCRdb to about 2020). Reads for this sample came from an Illumina HiSeq 4000. The Immunoverse kit was used to build TCR libraries from roughly 370 ng RNA, with molecular barcoded adaptors covering alpha/delta and beta/gamma chains. TCRdb trimmed public reads at Q25 via fastp, called clones via MiXCR and kept in-frame beta chains. Every entry covers one CDR3 protein and lists the most common genes and DNA from its rows. This sample gives around 30,000 distinct CDR3 sequences in total; around 18% of them show up just once. The ten top clones hold 15% to 20% of the sample. Sequenced material: a population of CD138-negative cells sorted from bone marrow. Explained via the paper, the cell subset or site label denotes: bone marrow mononuclear cells depleted of CD138+ plasma/myeloma cells by negative magnetic selection. These receptors all come from a donor at least 40 years old with multiple myeloma.

This clonotype was counted ten times or more. The rearrangement uses TRBV10-3 and TRBJ2-2; the D gene is possibly TRBD2 (6 bases). The CDR3 spans 13 residues. With 4 bases removed from V and 7 bases from J, the gap between germline ends came to 10 bases. The germline V gene has CDR1 ENHRY and CDR2 SYGVKD. DNA of the CDR3: TGTGCCATCAGTGCGATGGGGGGCGGGGAGCTGTTTTTT. This sequence encodes CAISAMGGGELFF.

This clonotype was observed a few times. A read error is possible here, since a much larger clone lies one base away. V usage is TRBV20-1 and J usage is TRBJ2-3, with TRBD2 identical over 7 bases. CDR3 length: 13 residues. Per the germline V gene, CDR1 is DFQATT and CDR2 is SNEGSKA (reference sequence). Here the CDR3 DNA reads TGCAGTGCTCCGCGGGGGAGCACAGGTACGCAGTATTTT. Translating gives CSAPRGSTGTQYF.

This clonotype has ten or more counts. This chain uses TRBV7-2 with TRBJ2-3, with D hard to call. The CDR3 covers 12 residues. Germline V lookup: CDR1 SGHTA, CDR2 FQGNSA. V was shortened by 1 base and J by 6 bases, with 5 bases between the two germline ends. CDR3 DNA sequence: TGTGCCAGCAGCTTAGGCGCCGATACGCAGTATTTT. Amino acid sequence: CASSLGADTQYF.

This clonotype was counted at least ten times. The J gene is TRBJ2-3, the V gene TRBV29-1; D is ambiguous. The CDR3 is 13 amino acids. V dropped 7 bases and J dropped 2 bases, with 13 bases sitting between them. Germline-derived CDR1 and CDR2 are SQVTM and ANQGSEA. The CDR3 reads CSAWPLDTDTQYF. The CDR3 region has the DNA TGCAGCGCCTGGCCCCTCGACACAGATACGCAGTATTTT.

In the case of this clonotype: A clone one base away is much larger, so this may be a read error. The chain links TRBV5-1 to TRBJ2-3; perhaps TRBD1 as D (5 bases). CDR1 is SGHRS and CDR2 is YFSETQ in the germline V gene. CDR3 length equals 13 residues. CDR3 residues: CASSGDRADAQYF. CDR3 in DNA: TGCGCCAGCAGTGGAGACAGAGCAGATGCGCAGTATTTT. Based on the CDR3 plus reference TRBV5-1 and TRBJ2-3, the full variable domain is KAGVTQTPRYLIKTRGQQVTLSCSPISGHRSVSWYQQTPGQGLQFLFEYFSETQRNKGNFPGRFSGRQFSNSRSEMNVSTLELGDSALYLCASSGDRADAQYFGPGTRLTVL.

There are many counts of this clonotype. The chain employs TRBV27 and TRBJ2-1; 8 nucleotides align to TRBD1. V shed 5 bases and J 1 base; nucleotides not matched to a gene: 7. The CDR3 spans 16 residues. CDR1 MNHEY and CDR2 SMNVEV come from the germline V gene (reference sequence). In DNA form, the CDR3 reads TGTGCCAGCAGTCTCAGGGGGCGGGGATCCTACAATGAGCAGTTCTTC. This encodes CASSLRGRGSYNEQFF.

This clonotype is judged medium-sized (0.01 to 0.1%). J is TRBJ2-1 and V is TRBV19; 7 bases match TRBD2. This CDR3 is 14 amino acids long. V lost 3 bases to trimming and J lost 10 bases; unmatched junction nucleotides: 9. Germline-derived CDR1 and CDR2 are LNHDA and SQIVND (reference sequence). The CDR3 bases are TGTGCCAGTAGTATTTGGGGGAGGGCCGGGGAGCAGTTCTTC. This sequence encodes CASSIWGRAGEQFF.

This clonotype has at least ten counts. The chain carries TRBV30 and TRBJ2-7, with a possible D match to TRBD2 (6 bases). The CDR3 has 11 amino acids. V dropped 1 base and J dropped 6 bases, with 7 bases sitting between them. Germline lookup yields CDR1 GTSNPN and CDR2 SVGIG (reference sequence). The CDR3 loop reads CAWSEGGEQYF. DNA for the CDR3: TGTGCCTGGAGTGAGGGAGGCGAGCAGTACTTC.

This clonotype was found many times. V gene TRBV2 combines with J gene TRBJ1-1, with D perhaps matching TRBD1 (5 bases). V was shortened by 8 bases and J by 0 bases, with 13 bases between the two germline ends. CDR1 and CDR2 from the germline V gene are SNHLY and FYNNEI. The length of the CDR3 is 14 residues. This CDR3 reads CASLKGSMNTEAFF. DNA of the CDR3: TGTGCCAGCCTCAAGGGGTCGATGAACACTGAAGCTTTCTTT. The full variable domain, completed using reference TRBV2 and TRBJ1-1, is EPEVTQTPSHQVTQMGQEVILRCVPISNHLYFYWYRQILGQKVEFLVSFYNNEISEKSEIFDDQFSVERPDGSNFTLKIRSTKLEDSAMYFCASLKGSMNTEAFFGQGTRLTVV.

This clonotype has ten or more counts. Here the CDR3 reads CAISEPGQGSETQYF. The DNA for the CDR3 is TGTGCCATCAGTGAGCCGGGACAGGGTTCGGAGACCCAGTACTTC. The chain couples TRBV10-3 to TRBJ2-5; 9 bases are shared with TRBD1. CDR3 size: 15 residues. V lost 2 bases and J lost 5; bases outside the gene matches: 6. Per germline, CDR1 ENHRY and CDR2 SYGVKD.

This clonotype has ten or more counts. The gene calls are TRBV24-1 and TRBJ2-1, with 10 bases aligning to TRBD2. From germline, CDR1 is KGHDR and CDR2 SFDVKD. The CDR3 loop spans 18 amino acids. V gave up 4 bases and J gave up 5 bases; unmatched junction bases: 13. In DNA, the CDR3 is TGTGCCACCAGTGACCCGAAAGCGGGGGGGCATTCGAACAATGAGCAGTTCTTC. Protein: CATSDPKAGGHSNNEQFF.

This clonotype was counted at least ten times. The rearrangement links TRBV12-3 or TRBV12-4 to TRBJ2-3; D is unresolved. Trimming removed 0 bases at V and 0 bases at J, with 4 bases between. The CDR3 runs 14 residues. CDR3 in amino acids: CASSLATSTDTQYF. In DNA form, the CDR3 reads TGTGCCAGCAGTTTAGCTACTAGCACAGATACGCAGTATTTT.

The table lists this clonotype with a few counts. The genes are TRBV20-1 and TRBJ2-1; maybe TRBD2 (6 bases). This CDR3 comprises 16 residues. The germline V gene has CDR1 DFQATT and CDR2 SNEGSKA (reference sequence). The ends were cut back, 3 bases at V and 3 bases at J, with 18 bases in the middle. The CDR3 sequence: CSARDPMTGLYNEQFF. The CDR3 DNA reads TGCAGTGCTAGGGACCCTATGACGGGACTCTACAATGAGCAGTTCTTC.

This clonotype has at least ten counts. CDR3 sequence: CASSLEGYEQYF. The CDR3 DNA reads TGCGCCAGCAGCTTGGAAGGCTACGAGCAGTACTTC. The J gene is TRBJ2-7, the V gene TRBV5-1; D gene ambiguous. The CDR3 has 12 residues. The V gene's germline CDR1 is SGHRS and CDR2 YFSETQ. The germline V and J ends were trimmed by 0 bases and 3 bases, with 4 bases remaining between them.

This clonotype has a count of ten or more. The CDR3: CASTRGEPGTYSNQPQHF. Here the CDR3 DNA reads TGTGCCAGCACCAGGGGTGAGCCAGGCACCTATAGCAATCAGCCCCAGCATTTT. This rearrangement joins TRBV6-4 to TRBJ1-5, with D maybe TRBD1 (6 bases). Trimming took 7 bases from V and 0 from J, leaving 22 bases between them. The length of the CDR3 is 18 residues. Germline CDR1 is MRHNA and CDR2 is SNTAGT.

In this sample, this clonotype turned up many times. The gene calls are TRBV28 and TRBJ1-1; 9 positions agree with TRBD1. CDR1 and CDR2 (germline): MDHEN, SYDVKM. This CDR3 is 16 amino acids long. The V and J ends lost 2 bases and 0 bases, in that order; junction bases with no gene match: 4. The CDR3 DNA follows: TGTGCCAGCAGTTTAGGTCGGACAGGGGTGAACACTGAAGCTTTCTTT. This encodes CASSLGRTGVNTEAFF.

This clonotype was detected many times. CDR3 sequence (DNA): TGCAGCGTTGGTTTTAGCAATCAGCCCCAGCATTTT. It codes for CSVGFSNQPQHF. The chain has TRBV29-1 and TRBJ1-5, with D hard to call. With 4 bases removed from V and 0 bases from J, the gap between germline ends came to 4 bases. From germline, CDR1 is SQVTM and CDR2 ANQGSEA. CDR3 length: 12 residues.

Concerning this clonotype itself: Germline and junction disagree at one end, which may indicate a read error. The CDR3 DNA is TGCAGTGCTAGACCCTACTCCGACATGGCAACTGTAGCTTTCTTT. Translated, it gives CSARPYSDMATVAFF. The chain joins TRBV20-1 to TRBJ1-1, with D unresolved. Germline-derived CDR1 and CDR2 are DFQATT and SNEGSKA (reference sequence). The CDR3 covers 15 residues.

This clonotype was seen at least ten times. The chain links TRBV9 to TRBJ2-5; 7 nucleotides line up with TRBD2. V shed 0 bases and J 4 bases; nucleotides not matched to a gene: 3. CDR3 size: 14 residues. Per the germline V gene, CDR1 is SGDLS and CDR2 is YYNGEE. In DNA, the CDR3 is TGTGCCAGCAGCGTAGGGGGAGGGACAGAGACCCAGTACTTC. Translation gives CASSVGGGTETQYF.

On this clonotype itself: This may be a read error, as it is one base from a much larger clone. The chain is built from TRBV2 and TRBJ2-5; 7 nucleotides line up with TRBD2. The V gene end was trimmed by 4 bases and the J gene end by 1 base; junction bases not matched to a gene: 6. There are 15 residues in the CDR3. The germline gives CDR1 SNHLY, CDR2 FYNNEI. As DNA, the CDR3 is TGTGCCAGCAGTGCGACGCGGGGGATCCAAGAGACCCAGTACTTC. This gives the protein CASSATRGIQETQYF.

This clonotype was counted at least ten times. The V gene is TRBV7-9, the J gene TRBJ1-1; 10 bases are a match to TRBD1. The CDR3 length is 14 residues. With V trimmed by 5 bases and J by 5 bases, 5 bases remained unmatched. The germline gives CDR1 SEHNR, CDR2 FQNEAQ (reference sequence). For the CDR3, the DNA is TGTGCCAGCAGCATCGACAGGGGGCGAACTGAAGCTTTCTTT. Translated, it gives CASSIDRGRTEAFF. Full variable domain (missing parts from reference TRBV7-9 and TRBJ1-1): DTGVSQNPRHKITKRGQNVTFRCDPISEHNRLYWYRQTLGQGPEFLTYFQNEAQLEKSRLLSDRFSAERPKGSFSTLEIQRTEQGDSAMYLCASSIDRGRTEAFFGQGTRLTVV.

This clonotype was detected many times. The genes are TRBV5-1 and TRBJ2-7; TRBD1 or TRBD2 may be the D gene (6 bases each). This CDR3 contains 14 residues. Trimming cost V 0 bases and J 8 bases, with 15 bases left between them. CDR1 and CDR2 from the germline V gene are SGHRS and YFSETQ. CDR3 loop: CASSLAAGGGKQYF. The DNA of the CDR3 is TGCGCCAGCAGCTTGGCAGCAGGAGGGGGAAAGCAGTACTTC. Full variable domain (missing parts from reference TRBV5-1 and TRBJ2-7): KAGVTQTPRYLIKTRGQQVTLSCSPISGHRSVSWYQQTPGQGLQFLFEYFSETQRNKGNFPGRFSGRQFSNSRSEMNVSTLELGDSALYLCASSLAAGGGKQYFGPGTRLTVT.

This clonotype was detected many times. V gene TRBV20-1 combines with J gene TRBJ2-5, with 13 bases matching TRBD2. Germline assignment: CDR1 DFQATT and CDR2 SNEGSKA (reference sequence). This CDR3 contains 17 residues. V lost 6 bases and J lost 5; bases outside the gene matches: 15. The CDR3 DNA reads as TGCAGTGCCATAACGCTCCGGACTAGCGGGAGCGGGGAGACCCAGTACTTC. Translation: CSAITLRTSGSGETQYF.

This clonotype was seen at least ten times. V is TRBV10-3 and J is TRBJ1-4; no clear D. The germline CDR1 and CDR2 sequences are ENHRY and SYGVKD. CDR3 length equals 13 residues. V lost 3 bases and J lost 4, with 6 bases in between. This chain's CDR3 is CAISDADNEKLFF. The CDR3 DNA is TGTGCCATCAGTGACGCCGATAATGAAAAACTGTTTTTT.

This clonotype was observed many times. This sequence joins TRBV20-1 and TRBJ2-3, with 9 bases that match TRBD2. In germline, CDR1 is DFQATT, CDR2 SNEGSKA (reference sequence). V was pared by 0 bases and J by 4 bases, with 5 bases of the junction left unmatched. This CDR3 has 15 residues. The CDR3 DNA reads TGCAGTGCTAGAGATCTACAGCGGGGGGCAGATACGCAGTATTTT. Translating it yields CSARDLQRGADTQYF.